A single sample is the source of the 2 T cell receptor beta chains below, sequenced in a study of T cells in women clearing cervical HPV infection. Assay used: immunoSEQ multiplex PCR; TCRdb lists only in-frame clones, some missing. The table lists approximately 30,000 clones. The sequencing sample was made of blood buffy coat. The source is a woman between 18 and 75 years old with a cervical HPV16 infection that either progressed to CIN3+ or cleared (not recorded which).

With respect to this clone: The read terminates 3 residues before the CDR3 end, so the remaining end is supplied by the germline J gene. The gene calls are TRBV7-8 and TRBJ2-3; TRBD2 might be the D (5 bases). CDR3 length: 13 residues. Germline CDR1 is SGHVS and CDR2 is FQNEAQ. The part of the CDR3 DNA that was read is TGTGCCAGCAACCCCGGAGGTGTACAGCCG. Translated, it gives CASNPGGVQP. From start to end, the CDR3 is CASNPGGVQPQYF.

CDR3 sequence reads: CASSPTGGRGNQPQHF. The covered CDR3 bases are TGTGCCAGTAGTCCCACAGGGGGCCGAGGAAATCAGCCC. The gene calls are TRBV19 and TRBJ1-5; 9 bases are a match to TRBD1. Sequencing ends 3 residues short of the CDR3 end; the germline J gene provides the rest. CDR3 length: 16 amino acids. CDR1 LNHDA and CDR2 SQIVND come from the germline V gene (reference sequence). The V gene end was trimmed by 5 bases and the J gene end by 4 bases; junction bases not matched to a gene: 9.